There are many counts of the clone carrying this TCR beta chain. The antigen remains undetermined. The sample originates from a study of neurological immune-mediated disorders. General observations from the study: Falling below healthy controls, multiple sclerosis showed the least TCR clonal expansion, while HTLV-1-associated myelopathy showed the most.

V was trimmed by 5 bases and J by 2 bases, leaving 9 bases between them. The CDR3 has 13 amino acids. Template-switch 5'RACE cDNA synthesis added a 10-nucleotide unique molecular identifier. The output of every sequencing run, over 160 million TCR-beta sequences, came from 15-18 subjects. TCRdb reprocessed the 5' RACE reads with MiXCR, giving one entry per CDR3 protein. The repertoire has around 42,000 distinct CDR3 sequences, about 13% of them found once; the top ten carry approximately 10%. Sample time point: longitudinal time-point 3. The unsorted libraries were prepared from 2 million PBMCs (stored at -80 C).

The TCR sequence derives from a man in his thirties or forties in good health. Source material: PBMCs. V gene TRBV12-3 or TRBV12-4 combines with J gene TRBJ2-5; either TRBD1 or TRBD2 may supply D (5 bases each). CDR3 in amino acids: CASSLGPQETQYF. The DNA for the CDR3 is TGTGCCAGCAGTCTGGGACCTCAAGAGACCCAGTACTTC.